Shown below are 27 T cell receptor beta chains from a single sample sequenced in a study of Ad26.COV2.S vaccination and SARS-CoV-2 variants (dated by TCRdb to the early 2020s). Library construction relied on the immunoSEQ multiplex PCR assay. The clones in this table, taken by TCRdb from immuneACCESS, are in-frame only. Not every clone is retained; where verified, under half of the shortfall comes from an unresolved V gene, and the cause of the rest is unknown. The sample table contains some 300,000 clones; only one count was recorded for 86% of them. The ten largest clones take up approximately 2% of the sample. Taken with the paper, the label for treatment or condition translates to: roughly 20 received Ad26.COV2.S at low or high dose, single or two shots; 5 received placebo; per-sample allocation not given. Repertoires of vaccine and placebo recipients were sequenced from samples collected on day 63 after the first injection.

The material sequenced was peripheral blood, taken in a trial of Ad26.COV2.S vaccine versus placebo. Source of these receptors: a person aged 18-65 years who received the Ad26.COV2.S COVID-19 vaccine or a placebo.

The chain has TRBV7-2 and TRBJ2-6; D gene uncertain. CDR1 is SGHTA and CDR2 is FQGNSA in the germline V gene. The CDR3 has 15 amino acids. The V and J ends lost 5 bases and 1 base respectively, with 9 bases between them. CDR3 sequence: CASSIRRSGANVLTF. The CDR3 DNA follows: TGTGCCAGCAGCATCAGGCGGTCTGGGGCCAACGTCCTGACTTTC.

The rearrangement joins TRBV5-6 to TRBJ1-2, with 11 bases lining up with TRBD1. This CDR3 has 15 amino acids. Losses at the gene ends were 4 bases for V and 6 bases for J; bases not matched to a gene: 8. CDR1 is SGHDT and CDR2 is YYEEEE in the germline V gene. Here the CDR3 reads CASSIGSGQGDGYTF. The CDR3 DNA sequence: TGTGCCAGCAGCATTGGTTCGGGACAGGGGGATGGCTACACCTTC.

The chain's CDR3 is CASSQRGALMRAGRSDTQYF. The CDR3 bases are TGTGCCAGCAGCCAACGTGGGGCGTTAATGAGAGCGGGGAGATCAGATACGCAGTATTTT. This chain joins TRBV3-1 (or the pseudogene TRBV3-2) and TRBJ2-3; 7 bases match TRBD2. The junction had 21 bases not matched to a gene; V was cut back by 2 bases and J by 4 bases. The CDR3 spans 20 residues. The germline V gene has CDR1 LGHDT and CDR2 YNNKEL (reference sequence).

Only a few counts were recorded for this clone. This rearrangement joins TRBV2 to TRBJ2-3, with a possible D match to TRBD1 (5 bases). V was pared by 6 bases and J by 0 bases, with 7 bases between. The CDR3 extends over 13 amino acids. Germline V gene sequence: CDR1 SNHLY, CDR2 FYNNEI. The CDR3 loop reads CASRAGSTDTQYF. CDR3 sequence (DNA): TGTGCCAGCAGAGCAGGGAGCACAGATACGCAGTATTTT.

The chain combines TRBV15 with TRBJ1-2, with D tentatively TRBD1 (5 bases). The CDR3 spans 14 residues. Looked up from germline, CDR1 is LNHNV and CDR2 is YYDKDF (reference sequence). Trimming shortened V by 4 bases and J by 6 bases, and 15 bases separated the two germline ends. The CDR3 protein is CATSKTTDSDGYTF. Written as DNA, the CDR3 is TGTGCCACCAGCAAAACGACAGATTCTGATGGCTACACCTTC.

This sequence joins TRBV18 and TRBJ2-2; tentatively, D is TRBD2 (6 bases). Germline V lookup: CDR1 KGHSH, CDR2 LQKENI. This CDR3 comprises 14 residues. Between the trimmed V and J ends, which lost 2 bases and 3 bases, there was a span of 7 bases. CDR3 sequence: CASSPSSDTGELFF. The CDR3 bases are TGTGCCAGCTCACCATCTAGCGACACCGGGGAGCTGTTTTTT.

The chain recombines TRBV6-5 with TRBJ1-3, with D perhaps matching TRBD1 (5 bases). Germline V lookup: CDR1 MNHEY, CDR2 SVGAGI. This CDR3 is built from 14 residues. The V end lost 7 bases, the J end lost 4 bases, and 14 bases lay between the germline ends. The DNA of the CDR3 is TGTGCCAGCATCCCCCCGGGGGGAGGAAACACCATATATTTT. Translated: CASIPPGGGNTIYF.

The chain employs TRBV3-1 (or the pseudogene TRBV3-2) and TRBJ1-2; 11 bases map to TRBD1. The length of the CDR3 is 15 residues. The germline CDR1 and CDR2 sequences are LGHDT and YNNKEL (reference sequence). With 1 base clipped from V and 8 bases from J, the junction kept 6 bases outside the gene matches. DNA of the CDR3: TGTGCCAGCAGCCAAGCTAGGGGACAGGGGGGCGGCTACACCTTC. This gives the protein CASSQARGQGGGYTF.

This clone has a single count. Different DNA sequences within this sample yield the same CDR3. V is TRBV6-2 or TRBV6-3 and J is TRBJ2-7; D not certain. The CDR3 contains 11 residues. V lost 6 bases and J 0 bases, leaving 3 bases between the germline ends. CDR1 is MNHEY and CDR2 is SVGEGT in the germline V gene. The DNA of the CDR3 is TGTGCCAGCAGCTTCTCCTACGAGCAGTACTTC. It translates to CASSFSYEQYF.

The rearrangement joins TRBV7-2 to TRBJ2-2; D call uncertain. V lost 5 bases to trimming and J lost 4 bases, with 11 bases between them. Germline V gene data show CDR1 as SGHTA and CDR2 as FQGNSA. CDR3 length: 14 residues. The CDR3 here is CASSPQAFTGELFF. DNA for the CDR3: TGTGCCAGCAGCCCCCAGGCCTTCACCGGGGAGCTGTTTTTT.

This clone was counted once. The chain employs TRBV14 and TRBJ2-1; D may be TRBD1 (5 bases). The CDR3 is made up of 13 amino acids. Trimming left V 4 bases short and J 9 bases short, with 13 bases between. Germline assignment: CDR1 SGHDN and CDR2 FVKESK. The CDR3 reads CASSRPRVGEQFF. The CDR3 nucleotides are TGTGCCAGCAGCCGGCCCAGGGTAGGTGAGCAGTTCTTC.

The chain is built from TRBV18 and TRBJ2-1, with a tentative D call TRBD1 (5 bases). Germline values: CDR1 KGHSH, CDR2 LQKENI. This CDR3 has 13 residues. Trimming took off 3 bases at V and 3 bases at J, with 6 bases between the two ends. The CDR3 DNA reads as TGTGCCAGCTCACCTGACAGCTACAATGAGCAGTTCTTC. It translates to CASSPDSYNEQFF.

The V gene is TRBV5-1, the J gene TRBJ1-1; perhaps TRBD1 as D (5 bases). The V and J ends lost 2 bases and 0 bases respectively, with 8 bases between them. Looked up from germline, CDR1 is SGHRS and CDR2 is YFSETQ. CDR3 length: 14 residues. CDR3 coding DNA: TGCGCCAGCAGCTTTGGGGCGGTGAACACTGAAGCTTTCTTT. Protein product: CASSFGAVNTEAFF.

The gene calls are TRBV10-2 and TRBJ2-1, with 11 bases fitting TRBD2. The CDR3 has 15 amino acids. The germline gives CDR1 WSHSY, CDR2 SAAADI. Trimming removed 7 bases from V and 8 bases from J; junction bases left unmatched: 10. The CDR3 reads CASTGGSGGVDEQFF. Written as DNA, the CDR3 is TGCGCCAGCACGGGGGGTAGCGGGGGGGTTGATGAGCAGTTCTTC.

The V gene is TRBV12-3 or TRBV12-4, the J gene TRBJ1-1, with D hard to call. This CDR3 has 13 residues. V was clipped by 2 bases and J by 1 base, with 5 bases between them. In DNA, the CDR3 is TGTGCCAGCAGTTTAACTCGGAACACTGAAGCTTTCTTT. Protein sequence: CASSLTRNTEAFF.

The chain recombines TRBV7-9 with TRBJ1-1; no definite D call. The CDR3 totals 13 residues. V lost 1 base, J lost 7 bases, and 10 bases lay in between. Germline loops: CDR1 SEHNR, CDR2 FQNEAQ (reference sequence). In DNA, the CDR3 is TGTGCCAGCAGCTTAGTGGTATCAGGTGAAGCTTTCTTT. Its protein is CASSLVVSGEAFF.

CDR3 region: CATSRAMGSTEAFF. Written as DNA, the CDR3 is TGTGCCACCAGCAGAGCTATGGGCTCCACTGAAGCTTTCTTT. The chain joins TRBV15 to TRBJ1-1; the D is unclear. The CDR3 runs to 14 residues. V gave up 1 base and J gave up 4 bases, with 10 bases separating them. The germline V gene has CDR1 LNHNV and CDR2 YYDKDF (reference sequence).

The V and J genes are TRBV6-5 and TRBJ2-3; the D gene is possibly TRBD2 (6 bases). CDR3 length: 15 residues. Trimming left V 7 bases short and J 2 bases short, with 16 bases between. CDR1 MNHEY and CDR2 SVGAGI come from the germline V gene. The CDR3 region is CASKTGTFNTDTQYF. Written as DNA, the CDR3 is TGTGCCAGCAAAACTGGGACTTTTAACACAGATACGCAGTATTTT.

The chain is built from TRBV29-1 and TRBJ1-1; the D is unclear. Trimming removed 4 bases from V and 5 bases from J, with 8 bases in between. CDR3 size: 11 residues. From germline, CDR1 is SQVTM and CDR2 ANQGSEA. CDR3 DNA: TGCAGCGTTGTACCGATTACTGAAGCTTTCTTT. This gives the protein CSVVPITEAFF.

J is TRBJ2-5 and V is TRBV25-1, with D possibly matching TRBD1 (6 bases). CDR1 and CDR2 (germline): MGHDK, SYGVNS. This CDR3 spans 15 amino acids. Deletions cut 1 base from V and 2 bases from J, with 11 bases between. The CDR3 loop reads CASSESRGNQETQYF. The DNA of the CDR3 is TGTGCCAGCAGTGAATCCAGGGGAAATCAAGAGACCCAGTACTTC.

The rearrangement uses TRBV19 and TRBJ1-2; the D gene is possibly TRBD1 (5 bases). The germline gives CDR1 LNHDA, CDR2 SQIVND (reference sequence). V was pared by 7 bases and J by 8 bases, with 23 bases between. The CDR3 covers 15 residues. CDR3 sequence: CASTLEQQSRGGYTF. In nucleotides, the CDR3 is TGTGCCAGTACCCTGGAACAGCAGTCTAGGGGAGGCTACACCTTC.

The genes are TRBV7-2 and TRBJ2-3; D remains ambiguous. Germline-derived CDR1 and CDR2 are SGHTA and FQGNSA. This CDR3 comprises 13 residues. Trimming left V 3 bases short and J 5 bases short, with 9 bases between. CDR3 sequence reads: CASSLSHRDTQYF. The CDR3 DNA follows: TGTGCCAGCAGCTTGAGCCACAGAGATACGCAGTATTTT.

The genes are TRBV7-2 and TRBJ2-1; a possible D gene is TRBD1 (7 bases). The CDR3 length is 15 residues. Per germline, CDR1 SGHTA and CDR2 FQGNSA. Deletions cut 2 bases from V and 2 bases from J, with 10 bases between. CDR3 in DNA: TGTGCCAGCAGCTTACCAGGGGGGCCCTACAATGAGCAGTTCTTC. Protein sequence: CASSLPGGPYNEQFF.

This clone was found once. The V gene is TRBV7-6, the J gene TRBJ2-7; no reliable D call. Trimming pared 6 bases from V and 2 bases from J, leaving 14 bases between. Germline values: CDR1 SGHVS, CDR2 FNYEAQ. The CDR3 totals 14 residues. Written as DNA, the CDR3 is TGTGCCAGCAGAAATGTAGGGAATGCCTACGAGCAGTACTTC. The encoded protein is CASRNVGNAYEQYF.

The chain joins TRBV6-5 to TRBJ2-1; D may be TRBD1 (6 bases). Germline V gene lookup returns CDR1 MNHEY and CDR2 SVGAGI. V was cut by 6 bases and J by 5 bases, with 14 bases left in between. The CDR3 contains 14 residues. The CDR3 here is CASRGYGDNNEQFF. The DNA for the CDR3 is TGTGCCAGCAGAGGATACGGGGACAACAATGAGCAGTTCTTC.

The rearrangement links TRBV6-2 or TRBV6-3 to TRBJ1-6; 7 bases align to TRBD1. V dropped 4 bases and J dropped 4; count of bases not matched to a gene: 7. CDR1 MNHEY and CDR2 SVGEGT come from the germline V gene. The CDR3 has 16 amino acids. The DNA for the CDR3 is TGTGCCAGCAGTTTACCTGGACAGGATTATAATTCACCCCTCCACTTT. Residues: CASSLPGQDYNSPLHF.

This clone is a singleton in its sample. The V and J genes are TRBV6-2 or TRBV6-3 and TRBJ1-2, with D unclear. CDR1 and CDR2 (germline): MNHEY, SVGEGT. The CDR3 is 13 amino acids. V was pared by 5 bases and J by 7 bases, with 14 bases between. CDR3 in amino acids: CASSPTGYSGYTF. The CDR3 DNA is TGTGCCAGCAGTCCAACCGGGTACTCTGGCTACACCTTC.